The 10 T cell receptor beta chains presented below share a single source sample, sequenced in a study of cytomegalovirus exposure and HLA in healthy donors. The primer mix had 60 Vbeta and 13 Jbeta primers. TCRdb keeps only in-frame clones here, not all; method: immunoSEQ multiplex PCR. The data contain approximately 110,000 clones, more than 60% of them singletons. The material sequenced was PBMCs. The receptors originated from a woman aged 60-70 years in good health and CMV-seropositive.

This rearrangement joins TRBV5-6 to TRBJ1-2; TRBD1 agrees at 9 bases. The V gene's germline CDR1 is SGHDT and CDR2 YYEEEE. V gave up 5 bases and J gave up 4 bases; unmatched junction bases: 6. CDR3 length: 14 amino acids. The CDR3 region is CASSWGQGVYGYTF. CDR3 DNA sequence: TGTGCCAGCAGTTGGGGACAGGGCGTCTATGGCTACACCTTC.

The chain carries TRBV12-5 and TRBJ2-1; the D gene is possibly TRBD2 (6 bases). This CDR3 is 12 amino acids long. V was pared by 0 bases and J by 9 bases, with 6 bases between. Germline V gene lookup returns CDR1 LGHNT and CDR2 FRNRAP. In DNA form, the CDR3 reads TGTGCTAGTGGTTTGGTGGGGGGTGAGCAGTTCTTC. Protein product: CASGLVGGEQFF.

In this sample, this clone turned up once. Here the CDR3 reads CASSLGLRPGDYGYTF. CDR3 in DNA: TGTGCCAGCAGCTTAGGGTTAAGGCCAGGGGACTATGGCTACACCTTC. The rearrangement links TRBV7-2 to TRBJ1-2; a possible D gene is TRBD1 (6 bases). Trimming pared 1 base from V and 3 bases from J, leaving 15 bases between. The CDR3 extends over 16 amino acids. Germline V lookup: CDR1 SGHTA, CDR2 FQGNSA.

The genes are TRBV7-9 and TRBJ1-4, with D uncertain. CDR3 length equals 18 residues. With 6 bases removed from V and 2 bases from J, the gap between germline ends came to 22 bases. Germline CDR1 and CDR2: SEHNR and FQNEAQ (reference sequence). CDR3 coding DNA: TGTGCCAGCAGTTCCTCCGACGAGGGCGGGTGGACTAATGAAAAACTGTTTTTT. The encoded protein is CASSSSDEGGWTNEKLFF.

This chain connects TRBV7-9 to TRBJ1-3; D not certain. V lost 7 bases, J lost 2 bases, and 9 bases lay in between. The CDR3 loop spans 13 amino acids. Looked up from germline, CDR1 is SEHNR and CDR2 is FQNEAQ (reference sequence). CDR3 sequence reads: CASTQRAGNTIYF. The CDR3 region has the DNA TGTGCCAGCACACAGAGGGCTGGAAACACCATATATTTT.

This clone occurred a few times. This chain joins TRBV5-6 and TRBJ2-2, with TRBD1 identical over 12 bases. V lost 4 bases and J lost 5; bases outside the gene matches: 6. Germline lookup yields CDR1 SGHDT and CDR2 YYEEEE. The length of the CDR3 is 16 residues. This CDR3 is CASSPGQGARTGELFF. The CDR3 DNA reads TGTGCCAGCAGCCCGGGACAGGGGGCGAGGACCGGGGAGCTGTTTTTT.

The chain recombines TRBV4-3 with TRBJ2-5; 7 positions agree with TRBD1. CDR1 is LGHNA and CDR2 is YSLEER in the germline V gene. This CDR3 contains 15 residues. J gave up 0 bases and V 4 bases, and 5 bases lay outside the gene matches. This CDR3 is CASSLGTANQETQYF. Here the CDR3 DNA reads TGCGCCAGCAGCCTTGGGACAGCTAACCAAGAGACCCAGTACTTC.

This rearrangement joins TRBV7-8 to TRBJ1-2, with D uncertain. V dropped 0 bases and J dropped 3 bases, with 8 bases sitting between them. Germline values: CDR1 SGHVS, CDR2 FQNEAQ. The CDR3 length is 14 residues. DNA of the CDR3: TGTGCCAGCAGCTTAGCGCAGGCAGACTATGGCTACACCTTC. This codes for CASSLAQADYGYTF.

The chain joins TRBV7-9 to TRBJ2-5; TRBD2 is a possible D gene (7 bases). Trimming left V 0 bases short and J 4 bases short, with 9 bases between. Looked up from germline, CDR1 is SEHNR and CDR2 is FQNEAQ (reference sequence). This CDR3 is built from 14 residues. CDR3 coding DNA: TGTGCCAGCAGCTTAGCAGGGGGGGGAGAGACCCAGTACTTC. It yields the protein CASSLAGGGETQYF.

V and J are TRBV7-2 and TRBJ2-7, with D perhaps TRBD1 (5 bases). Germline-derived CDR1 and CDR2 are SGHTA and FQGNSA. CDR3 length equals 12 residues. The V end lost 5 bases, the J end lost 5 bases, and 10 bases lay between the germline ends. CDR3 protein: CASSRRVNEQYF. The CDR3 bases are TGTGCCAGCAGCCGCAGGGTGAACGAGCAGTACTTC.